This T cell receptor beta chain appears in the sequencing data of a study of cytomegalovirus exposure and HLA in healthy donors. Of note for this clone: Its target is unknown.

Germline V gene sequence: CDR1 MNHNS, CDR2 SASEGT. The CDR3 has 14 residues. V gave up 7 bases and J gave up 1 base, with 13 bases separating them. Regarding the study as a whole: DRB1 showed the most TCR associations and HLA-C the fewest in a later analysis, as rates varied by HLA locus. Later analysis suggested links between common viral pathogens and several top significant clusters.

The study ran its PCR with 60 Vbeta and 13 Jbeta primers. The repertoire was sequenced with immunoSEQ multiplex PCR; TCRdb's copy has only in-frame clones and lacks some. This table holds 130,000 or so clones, around 76% found once. The sequenced material came from PBMCs. The origin of this receptor is a male donor in good health and CMV-seronegative. The chain uses TRBV6-1 and TRBJ2-5, with D possibly being TRBD1 (5 bases). The CDR3 loop is CASISDTGQETQYF. CDR3 DNA: TGTGCCAGCATTTCGGACACCGGCCAAGAGACCCAGTACTTC.